The 17 T cell receptor beta chains presented below share a single source sample, sequenced in a study of T cell repertoires in cytomegalovirus infection. TCRdb independently ran MiXCR on the reads; one entry per CDR3 protein. The data show some 450,000 distinct CDR3 sequences, with approximately 30% seen just once and about an eighth held by the top ten. The sequencing input was PBMCs. These receptors all stem from a human donor in good health (CMV status not recorded). Some clones in this sample may be carry-over from other donors' samples.

A few counts support this clonotype. The rearrangement uses TRBV15 and TRBJ1-1; TRBD1 agrees at 10 bases. V was clipped by 6 bases and J by 8 bases; unmatched bases: 9. CDR3 length: 14 amino acids. Germline-derived CDR1 and CDR2 are LNHNV and YYDKDF (reference sequence). The CDR3 DNA reads as TGTGCCACCAGTCAGTGGGACAGGGGCAGGGAAGCTTTCTTT. It specifies CATSQWDRGREAFF.

The rearrangement links TRBV5-1 to TRBJ2-2; 11 bases fit TRBD2. V trimming: 0 bases; J trimming: 2 bases; junction bases outside the gene matches: 6. The CDR3 is 18 amino acids. Germline loops: CDR1 SGHRS, CDR2 YFSETQ. This chain's CDR3 is CASSLVPSGGTNTGELFF. The DNA of the CDR3 is TGCGCCAGCAGCTTGGTCCCTAGCGGGGGGACTAACACCGGGGAGCTGTTTTTT.

This clonotype was counted between two and nine times. This chain connects TRBV7-6 to TRBJ2-7; 7 bases are shared with TRBD2. The germline V gene has CDR1 SGHVS and CDR2 FNYEAQ. With V trimmed by 4 bases and J by 7 bases, 7 bases remained unmatched. This CDR3 comprises 13 residues. DNA of the CDR3: TGTGCCAGCAGCTGGCGGGACTACCTGGAGCAGTACTTC. It is translated as CASSWRDYLEQYF.

This clonotype came up many times. V gene TRBV7-2 combines with J gene TRBJ2-7; TRBD1 might be the D (6 bases). V was clipped by 4 bases and J by 2 bases, with 15 bases between them. Germline V CDR1 and CDR2: SGHTA, FQGNSA. This CDR3 spans 15 amino acids. CDR3 nucleotides: TGTGCCAGCAGCTCCGGGAAGGGGGAAGCCTACGAGCAGTACTTC. Translation gives CASSSGKGEAYEQYF.

The chain combines TRBV15 with TRBJ1-6, with no clear D. CDR3 length: 15 amino acids. Germline CDR1 reads LNHNV; CDR2 reads YYDKDF (reference sequence). The V and J ends lost 4 bases and 6 bases respectively, with 13 bases between them. The CDR3 DNA sequence: TGTGCCACCAGCATTATCCCGGAGGTTAATTCACCCCTCCACTTT. Amino acids: CATSIIPEVNSPLHF. The full variable domain, rest sourced from reference TRBV15 and TRBJ1-6, is DAMVIQNPRYQVTQFGKPVTLSCSQTLNHNVMYWYQQKSSQAPKLLFHYYDKDFNNEADTPDNFQSRRPNTSFCFLDIRSPGLGDTAMYLCATSIIPEVNSPLHFGNGTRLTVT.

CDR3 bases: TGTGCCAGCAGTTCCCATGGCGGGGGTTACGAGCAGTACTTC. Amino acid sequence: CASSSHGGGYEQYF. This rearrangement joins TRBV12-3 or TRBV12-4 to TRBJ2-7; the match to TRBD2 covers 7 bases. The CDR3 extends over 14 amino acids. After removal of 4 bases from V and 4 bases from J, the junction contained 7 bases not matched to a gene.

This clonotype was seen only a few times. The CDR3 DNA is TGTGCCAGCAGTTCGACACTTCAGGATGGCTACACCTTC. Translation: CASSSTLQDGYTF. J is TRBJ1-2 and V is TRBV27; D unclear. Trimming shortened V by 4 bases and J by 6 bases, and 12 bases separated the two germline ends. There are 13 residues in the CDR3. CDR1 is MNHEY, CDR2 SMNVEV, per germline (reference sequence).

The chain recombines TRBV6-1 with TRBJ2-7; TRBD1 or TRBD2 may be the D gene (5 bases each). V lost 4 bases and J lost 9, with 13 bases in between. In germline, CDR1 is MNHNS, CDR2 SASEGT. The CDR3 runs 12 residues. The CDR3 nucleotides are TGTGCCAGCAGTGGGGACCGCCGGGGGCAGTACTTC. Translation: CASSGDRRGQYF.

As regards this clonotype: The germline gene is not matched at one end of the junction; a read error may be the cause. J is TRBJ1-5 and V is TRBV7-2, with 10 positions matching TRBD1. This CDR3 has 17 amino acids. Germline-derived CDR1 and CDR2 are SGHTA and FQGNSA. The CDR3 nucleotides read TGTGCCAGCAGCTTCGGCTGGGGGGACAGGGGAAATCAGCCCCATCATTTT. It encodes CASSFGWGDRGNQPHHF.

J is TRBJ2-7 and V is TRBV11-2; possibly TRBD1 or TRBD2 for D (5 bases each). This CDR3 has 15 residues. V was trimmed by 6 bases and J by 0 bases, leaving 15 bases between them. Germline CDR1 SGHAT, CDR2 FQNNGV. Written as DNA, the CDR3 is TGTGCCAGCAGAGAAACCGGGGCCCGCTCCTACGAGCAGTACTTC. This gives the protein CASRETGARSYEQYF.

Details on this clonotype: Without the conserved terminal phenylalanine or tryptophan, this CDR3 likely stems from a read error. This chain joins TRBV4-3 and TRBJ2-1; 12 bases map to TRBD2. CDR1 and CDR2 from the germline V gene are LGHNA and YSLEER. The CDR3 consists of 21 residues. V trimming: 2 bases; J trimming: 0 bases; junction bases outside the gene matches: 14. The CDR3 DNA follows: TGCGCCAGCAGCCAAAACGTTCATGCTAGCGGGGGGGTGGGCTCCTACAATGAGCAGTTCTTA. The encoded protein is CASSQNVHASGGVGSYNEQFL.

This clonotype was observed a handful of times. This chain joins TRBV6-1 and TRBJ2-6; D gene uncertain. Germline V gene data show CDR1 as MNHNS and CDR2 as SASEGT. This CDR3 contains 17 residues. V lost 5 bases, J lost 0 bases, and 14 bases lay in between. The DNA of the CDR3 is TGTGCCAGCAGTTATGAGATTAAGGGCTCTGGGGCCAACGTCCTGACTTTC. Its protein product is CASSYEIKGSGANVLTF.

This clonotype has a handful of counts. V usage is TRBV6-4 and J usage is TRBJ2-1; perhaps TRBD2 as D (5 bases). Germline lookup yields CDR1 MRHNA and CDR2 SNTAGT. Trimming cost V 3 bases and J 8 bases, with 20 bases left between them. This CDR3 contains 16 residues. The CDR3 DNA follows: TGTGCCAGCAGTGATCTCGGGGTTCGGGGTGTGGATGAGCAGTTCTTC. This translates into CASSDLGVRGVDEQFF.

For this clonotype: At one end, the junction sequence differs from germline, possibly due to a read error. This rearrangement joins TRBV7-2 to TRBJ1-5; 7 bases fit TRBD1. Germline V gives CDR1 SGHTA, CDR2 FQGNSA. The CDR3 is 15 amino acids. CDR3 DNA: TGTGCCAGAAGCTACGTGACAGGGAGCAATCAGCCCCAGCCTTTT. Amino acids: CARSYVTGSNQPQPF.

This clonotype came up a few times. V gene TRBV7-6 combines with J gene TRBJ1-4; no clear D gene. The V gene's germline CDR1 is SGHVS and CDR2 FNYEAQ. V lost 3 bases and J lost 0, with 8 bases in between. There are 15 residues in the CDR3. The CDR3 here is CASSFDKATNEKLFF. CDR3 nucleotide sequence: TGTGCCAGCAGCTTCGACAAGGCAACTAATGAAAAACTGTTTTTT.

The chain is built from TRBV3-1 and TRBJ1-6, with no clear D. Trimming left V 4 bases short and J 8 bases short, with 12 bases between. The CDR3 runs 14 residues. Germline V gives CDR1 LGHDT, CDR2 YNNKEL (reference sequence). CDR3 sequence: CASSLRKMDSPLHF. The CDR3 DNA follows: TGTGCCAGCAGCCTGCGGAAAATGGATTCACCCCTCCACTTT.

This clonotype was seen more than once but under ten times. This chain connects TRBV20-1 to TRBJ2-2; a possible D gene is TRBD2 (7 bases). CDR1 DFQATT and CDR2 SNEGSKA come from the germline V gene (reference sequence). The CDR3 length is 16 residues. Trimming took off 0 bases at V and 5 bases at J, with 16 bases between the two ends. The CDR3 sequence is CSARDWRGGGTGELFF. As DNA, the CDR3 is TGCAGTGCTAGAGATTGGAGGGGGGGCGGAACCGGGGAGCTGTTTTTT.